The source of this T cell receptor (beta chain) is a study of shared clonotypes between healthy human individuals (dated by TCRdb to 2020 to 2022). A note on the overall study: The cohort comprised two women and three men aged 18 to 49 years. To estimate repertoire size and how much clonotype sharing occurs between individuals, the study deeply sequenced the blood TCR repertoires of five healthy adults. To increase sequencing depth and limit assay-specific biases, different laboratories used diverse techniques to prepare libraries and sequence TCR repertoires. For each donor, CD4 naive and CD4 memory were each run on three plates, CD8 naive on two plates, and CD8 memory on one plate. Between about 0.85 and 10 billion PBMCs per donor were obtained by leukapheresis.

Including the terminal cysteine and phenylalanine, the CDR3 comprises 17 residues. The entry retains the CDR3 DNA only, 51 bases that are in frame from base 1. V has 2 bases trimmed and J has 1 base trimmed; junction bases matching no gene number 5. From the germline V gene, CDR1 is SGHRS and CDR2 is YFSETQ. Using the deep immunoSEQ assay, TCR CDR3 regions were amplified from genomic DNA by multiplex PCR. For each cell subset, the extracted genomic DNA was distributed evenly across all wells of several immunoSEQ 96-well plates, and each plate served as one replicate. For sorted subsets, approximately 210 ng of genomic DNA, equivalent to 25,000 to 35,000 T cell genomes, went into each replicate PCR. Purified libraries were measured with a Qubit 3.0 fluorometer, size-checked on a Bioanalyzer 2100, and measured again with the KAPA Library Quantification kit. Every immunoSEQ 96-well plate was sequenced on a dedicated single-read 150-cycle Illumina NextSeq 550 flow cell. The paper's data handling went like this. The immunoSEQ output contained only junctional sequences without quality scores, so filtering could not match that applied to full-length reads. To assign V/J genes and CDR3, sequences were annotated using PyIR, a Python wrapper for IgBLAST v1.9, with IMGT germline references. Any read was removed if the V/J assignment was weak (E-value above 1e-6), the CDR3 was missing, or the read contained stop codons, out-of-frame junctions, or ambiguous translated residues. A V3J clonotype was defined by an identical inferred V gene, J gene, and CDR3 amino acid sequence. To compute the percentage overlap between repertoires, the number of shared unique clonotypes was divided by the size of the smaller repertoire. Three approaches were used to assess repertoire richness: RTK rarefaction, the Chao1 estimator, and Recon v2.1 estimates of unobserved clonotypes. Generation probabilities were computed with OLGA for all TCRbeta clonotypes obtained by the gDNA method from a handful of donors. Imported from immuneACCESS, the table was reduced by TCRdb to in-frame sequences with V and J called. These copies leave out some clones; in studies compared against another copy, an unresolved V gene accounts for under half, and the cause of the remainder is not known. V and J calls and clone size are those listed in that table; D and trimming were worked out from the DNA. For this sample there are more than 2,000,000 clones; around 94% appear just once. The ten most abundant clones make up 0.14% of the sample.

This clone was observed a single time. No antigen is known for it. No much larger clone exists at a distance of one base, and base qualities are not known. Study-wide conclusions, independent of this receptor: About 4.5% of naive CD4, 3.5% of naive CD8, 2.3% of memory CD4, and approximately 0.39% of memory CD8 clonotypes were shared across several donors. Naive subsets generally had larger estimated clonotype richness than memory subsets did. Sampling was limited to blood, and TCR repertoires in tissue likely differ from TCR repertoires in blood. Compared with non-shared clonotypes, clonotypes shared by all four sorted-subset donors had higher generation probabilities. Rarefaction of sorted-subset datasets indicated incomplete sequencing despite the large sequencing depth. The genetic and exposure-history diversity represented was limited by the small number of donors. Based on pairwise subsampling, the degree of clonotype sharing among donors was expected to be affected by sequencing depth.

Donors were healthy HIV-negative adults with no recently reported acute infections or vaccinations. Every donor was a Caucasian adult residing in Nashville, Tennessee, USA. CD4+ T cells were enriched through magnetic negative selection, after which naive cells were positively selected on CD45RA and the remaining negative fraction served as the memory subset. After blood collection by leukapheresis, PBMCs were isolated using Ficoll-Histopaque density gradient centrifugation and then cryopreserved in the vapor phase of liquid nitrogen. Analytical flow cytometry was used to check the purity and quantity of each magnetically sorted T cell population. Genomic DNA was isolated from every sorted fraction and measured by UV absorbance on a Nanodrop 2000c.

Sequencing was done on a sample of naive CD4+ T cells sorted from blood. The sample's cell subset or site, from its label and the paper: CD45RA+ positively selected. This clonotype was sampled from a man in his late teens or twenties in good health. The chain was built from TRBV5-1 and TRBJ2-2; 10 bases in the junction line up with TRBD2. The CDR3 in this case is CASSLAPSGRNTGELFF. The nucleotide sequence reads as follows: TGCGCCAGCAGCTTAGCACCTAGCGGGAGGAACACCGGGGAGCTGTTTTTT.